These 19 T cell receptor beta chains share one sample of origin, sequenced in a study of blood T cell repertoires in COVID-19. Repertoires were generated with immunoSEQ multiplex PCR, while TCRdb's copy carries only in-frame clones and drops some. This table has 250,000 to 400,000 clones, 70% to 90% appearing once. The sequenced sample consisted of peripheral blood. All receptors come from a woman in her 30s with COVID-19, enrolled during active disease.

V gene TRBV5-1 combines with J gene TRBJ2-3; maybe TRBD1 (5 bases). This CDR3 is built from 17 residues. The germline V gene encodes CDR1 SGHRS and CDR2 YFSETQ. V lost 3 bases, J lost 4 bases, and 21 bases lay in between. CDR3 residues: CASSSLGAGHRADTQYF. Here the CDR3 DNA reads TGCGCCAGCAGCTCGCTTGGGGCAGGGCATAGGGCAGATACGCAGTATTTT.

The V gene is TRBV19, the J gene TRBJ1-2, with D perhaps matching TRBD1 (6 bases). The V gene lost 7 bases and the J gene lost 4 bases, with 19 bases spanning the gap. From germline, CDR1 is LNHDA and CDR2 SQIVND (reference sequence). There are 15 residues in the CDR3. The CDR3 spells CASNGQISFFYGYTF. The CDR3 DNA is TGTGCCAGTAATGGACAGATCTCCTTTTTCTATGGCTACACCTTC.

This rearrangement joins TRBV13 to TRBJ2-1; D unclear. The germline CDR1 and CDR2 sequences are PRHDT and FYEKMQ (reference sequence). Trimming took 1 base from V and 8 from J, leaving 6 bases between them. The length of the CDR3 is 12 residues. The CDR3 DNA sequence: TGTGCCAGCAGCTTAGTTGGCCATGAGCAGTTCTTC. Residues: CASSLVGHEQFF.

The chain has TRBV3-1 (or the pseudogene TRBV3-2) and TRBJ2-1; 9 nucleotides match TRBD2. The V gene's germline CDR1 is LGHDT and CDR2 YNNKEL (reference sequence). V dropped 1 base and J dropped 3; count of bases not matched to a gene: 4. The CDR3 is 16 amino acids. CDR3 amino acids: CASSQVAGGRYNEQFF. DNA of the CDR3: TGTGCCAGCAGCCAAGTGGCGGGGGGGCGCTACAATGAGCAGTTCTTC.

The rearrangement joins TRBV5-1 to TRBJ2-1, with unresolved D. The ends were cut back, 0 bases at V and 9 bases at J, with 10 bases in the middle. The germline V gene has CDR1 SGHRS and CDR2 YFSETQ. The CDR3 length is 13 residues. CDR3 residues: CASSLAPPGEQFF. As DNA, the CDR3 is TGCGCCAGCAGCTTGGCCCCTCCAGGTGAGCAGTTCTTC.

The V gene is TRBV7-9, the J gene TRBJ2-1; TRBD2 aligns across 9 bases. Germline CDR1 is SEHNR and CDR2 is FQNEAQ (reference sequence). The CDR3 sequence is 17 residues long. The V segment lost 1 base and the J segment 7 bases; nucleotides outside the gene matches: 11. CDR3 bases: TGTGCCAGCAGCTTAGAATCGGTAGCGGGGGCCCCGAATGAGCAGTTCTTC. It translates to CASSLESVAGAPNEQFF.

The DNA of the CDR3 is TGTGCCAGCAGCACCCGGACAGTCGACGCTGAAGCTTTCTTT. Its translation is CASSTRTVDAEAFF. The rearrangement joins TRBV7-9 to TRBJ1-1; possibly TRBD1 for D (6 bases). The CDR3 runs to 14 residues. Germline V gene sequence: CDR1 SEHNR, CDR2 FQNEAQ (reference sequence). V was pared by 5 bases and J by 6 bases, with 16 bases between.

This sequence joins TRBV7-8 and TRBJ2-3; the match to TRBD1 covers 9 bases. CDR3 length: 16 residues. J gave up 2 bases and V 4 bases, and 7 bases lay outside the gene matches. The V gene's germline CDR1 is SGHVS and CDR2 FQNEAQ. CDR3 sequence reads: CASSSSGTGFTDTQYF. The CDR3 nucleotides read TGTGCCAGCAGCTCTTCCGGGACAGGGTTCACAGATACGCAGTATTTT.

V and J are TRBV19 and TRBJ1-5; D perhaps matches TRBD1 (6 bases). Deletions cut 4 bases from V and 1 base from J, with 11 bases between. The CDR3 has 15 residues. Germline CDR1 LNHDA, CDR2 SQIVND (reference sequence). CDR3 residues: CASSRDRWSNQPQHF. The CDR3 DNA reads as TGTGCCAGTAGTAGAGACAGGTGGAGCAATCAGCCCCAGCATTTT.

Only one count was recorded for this clone. This chain links TRBV5-5 with TRBJ1-2; TRBD1 agrees at 8 bases. The CDR3 runs to 14 residues. V shed 0 bases, J shed 8 bases, and the junction held 6 bases outside the gene matches. Germline lookup yields CDR1 SGHKS and CDR2 YYEKEE (reference sequence). CDR3 bases: TGTGCCAGCAGCTTGGAGGGACAGGTCTGGGGCTACACCTTC. Amino acids: CASSLEGQVWGYTF.

V is TRBV6-5 and J is TRBJ2-3; 9 nucleotides agree with TRBD2. After removal of 2 bases from V and 4 bases from J, the junction contained 7 bases not matched to a gene. This CDR3 is 16 amino acids long. The germline V gene encodes CDR1 MNHEY and CDR2 SVGAGI. The CDR3 DNA reads as TGTGCCAGCAGTTACGGGTTAGCGGGGGCCGCAGATACGCAGTATTTT. As protein: CASSYGLAGAADTQYF.

The V and J genes are TRBV7-2 and TRBJ2-2; 8 bases are shared with TRBD1. The CDR3 sequence is 18 residues long. V shed 1 base and J 4 bases; nucleotides not matched to a gene: 11. Germline V CDR1 and CDR2: SGHTA, FQGNSA. CDR3 sequence (DNA): TGTGCCAGCAGCTTAGAGGGCCCAACAGGGGGACTCACCGGGGAGCTGTTTTTT. Its protein product is CASSLEGPTGGLTGELFF.

This chain's CDR3 is CASSEAEAGELFF. The CDR3 DNA reads as TGTGCCAGCAGTGAAGCGGAGGCCGGGGAGCTGTTTTTT. The chain recombines TRBV6-1 with TRBJ2-2; a possible D gene is TRBD2 (5 bases). CDR1 is MNHNS and CDR2 is SASEGT in the germline V gene. Trimming removed 0 bases from V and 6 bases from J, with 5 bases in between. CDR3 length equals 13 residues.

V is TRBV19 and J is TRBJ1-4; TRBD1 might be the D (5 bases). Germline V gene lookup returns CDR1 LNHDA and CDR2 SQIVND (reference sequence). The V and J ends lost 3 bases and 6 bases respectively, with 11 bases between them. The CDR3 has 14 amino acids. In DNA form, the CDR3 reads TGTGCCAGTAGTATTCCAGGGATTGATGAAAAACTGTTTTTT. It is translated as CASSIPGIDEKLFF.

The V and J genes are TRBV2 and TRBJ1-2; D gene uncertain. Germline assignment: CDR1 SNHLY and CDR2 FYNNEI. V lost 8 bases, J lost 4 bases, and 11 bases lay in between. The CDR3 totals 12 residues. As DNA, the CDR3 is TGTGCCAGCTGTGCAGGAAGCTATGGCTACACCTTC. It yields the protein CASCAGSYGYTF. The full variable domain, completed using reference TRBV2 and TRBJ1-2, is EPEVTQTPSHQVTQMGQEVILRCVPISNHLYFYWYRQILGQKVEFLVSFYNNEISEKSEIFDDQFSVERPDGSNFTLKIRSTKLEDSAMYFCASCAGSYGYTFGSGTRLTVV.

This chain links TRBV18 with TRBJ2-1; TRBD2 agrees at 8 bases. The trim removed 4 bases at V and 4 bases at J, leaving 6 bases unmatched. Germline-derived CDR1 and CDR2 are KGHSH and LQKENI. The CDR3 length is 15 residues. The CDR3 bases are TGTGCCAGCTCACTGGGCGGGGGGACTTACAATGAGCAGTTCTTC. Translation gives CASSLGGGTYNEQFF.

The chain combines TRBV5-4 with TRBJ1-2; 9 bases align to TRBD1. Losses at the gene ends were 6 bases for V and 6 bases for J; bases not matched to a gene: 6. The CDR3 totals 13 residues. Germline lookup yields CDR1 SGHNT and CDR2 YYREEE (reference sequence). The chain's CDR3 is CASNKQGADGYTF. DNA of the CDR3: TGTGCCAGCAACAAACAGGGGGCGGATGGCTACACCTTC.

The chain uses TRBV5-5 and TRBJ2-7, with 10 bases fitting TRBD1. With V trimmed by 7 bases and J by 2 bases, 12 bases remained unmatched. The CDR3 covers 16 residues. Germline V CDR1 and CDR2: SGHKS, YYEKEE (reference sequence). The CDR3 reads CASLHGNGQGAYEQYF. The CDR3 bases are TGTGCCAGCCTACACGGCAACGGACAGGGGGCCTACGAGCAGTACTTC.

The rearrangement joins TRBV9 to TRBJ2-5; TRBD1 is a possible D gene (8 bases). Trimming removed 4 bases at V and 6 bases at J, with 25 bases between. Germline V CDR1 and CDR2: SGDLS, YYNGEE. This CDR3 region has 17 residues. This CDR3 is CASSPQQGGLAAKTQYF. CDR3 nucleotides: TGTGCCAGCAGCCCTCAACAGGGGGGGCTAGCGGCGAAGACCCAGTACTTC.